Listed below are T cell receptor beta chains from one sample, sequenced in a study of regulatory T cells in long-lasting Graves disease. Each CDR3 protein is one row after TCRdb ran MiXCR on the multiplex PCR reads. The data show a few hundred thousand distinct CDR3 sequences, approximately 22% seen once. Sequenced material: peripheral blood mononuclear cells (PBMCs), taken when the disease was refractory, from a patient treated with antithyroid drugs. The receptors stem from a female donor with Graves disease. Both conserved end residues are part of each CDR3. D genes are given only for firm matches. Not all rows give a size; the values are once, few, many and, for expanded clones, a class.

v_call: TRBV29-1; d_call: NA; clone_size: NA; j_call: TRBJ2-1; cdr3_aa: CSVVQGRDNNEQFF; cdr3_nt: TGCAGCGTGGTGCAGGGAAGGGACAACAATGAGCAGTTCTTC
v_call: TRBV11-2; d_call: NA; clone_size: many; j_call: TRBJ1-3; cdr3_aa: CASSSWGDGNTIYF; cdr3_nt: TGTGCCAGCAGCTCATGGGGGGACGGAAACACCATATATTTT
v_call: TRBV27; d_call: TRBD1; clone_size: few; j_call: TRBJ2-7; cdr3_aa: CASSFQGAQSYEQYF; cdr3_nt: TGTGCCAGCAGTTTTCAGGGGGCGCAGAGCTACGAGCAGTACTTC
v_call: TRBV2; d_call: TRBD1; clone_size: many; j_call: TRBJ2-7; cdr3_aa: CASGERPGTGFEQYF; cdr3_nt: TGTGCCAGCGGCGAACGTCCCGGGACAGGGTTCGAGCAGTACTTC
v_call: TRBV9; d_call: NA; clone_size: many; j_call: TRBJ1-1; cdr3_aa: CASSVEGGNTEAFF; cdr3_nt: TGTGCCAGCAGCGTAGAGGGAGGGAACACTGAAGCTTTCTTT
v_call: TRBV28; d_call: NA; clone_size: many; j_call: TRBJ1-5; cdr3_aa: CASRLPGTVDQPQHF; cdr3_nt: TGTGCCAGCAGGCTCCCCGGGACGGTTGATCAGCCCCAGCATTTT
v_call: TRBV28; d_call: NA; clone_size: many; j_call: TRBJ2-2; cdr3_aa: CASDTRGDNTGELFF; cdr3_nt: TGTGCCAGTGACACACGGGGAGATAACACCGGGGAGCTGTTTTTT
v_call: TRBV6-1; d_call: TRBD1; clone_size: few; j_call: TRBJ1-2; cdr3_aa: CASSNTATQGAAYGYTF; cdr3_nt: TGTGCCAGCAGTAACACAGCGACACAGGGGGCAGCCTATGGCTACACCTTC
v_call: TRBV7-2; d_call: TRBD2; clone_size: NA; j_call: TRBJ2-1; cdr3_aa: CASSLKLADGQNEQFF; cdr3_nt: TGTGCCAGCAGCCTAAAACTAGCGGACGGACAGAATGAGCAGTTCTTC
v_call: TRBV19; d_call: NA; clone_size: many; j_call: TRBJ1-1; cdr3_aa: CASRPGENTEAFF; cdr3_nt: TGTGCCAGTAGACCCGGGGAGAACACTGAAGCTTTCTTT
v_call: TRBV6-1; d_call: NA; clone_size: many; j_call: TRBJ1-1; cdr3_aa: CASSPYTARSNTEAFF; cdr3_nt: TGTGCCAGCAGTCCCTATACCGCCCGGTCCAACACTGAAGCTTTCTTT
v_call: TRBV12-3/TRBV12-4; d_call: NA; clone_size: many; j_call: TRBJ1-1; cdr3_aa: CASSLASDNTEAFF; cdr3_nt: TGTGCCAGCAGTTTAGCGTCCGATAACACTGAAGCTTTCTTT
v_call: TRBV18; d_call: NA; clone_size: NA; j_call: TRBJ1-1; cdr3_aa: CASSQIQGSAEAFF; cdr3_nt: TGTGCCAGCTCACAGATACAGGGTTCCGCTGAAGCTTTCTTT
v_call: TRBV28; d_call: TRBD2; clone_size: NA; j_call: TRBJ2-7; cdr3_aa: CASSFDSSGTSGSYEQYF; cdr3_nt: TGTGCCAGCAGTTTTGATTCTAGCGGGACCTCGGGATCCTACGAGCAGTACTTC
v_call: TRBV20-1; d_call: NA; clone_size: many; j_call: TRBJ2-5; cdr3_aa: CSAHGQTQETQYF; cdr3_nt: TGCAGTGCACACGGACAGACGCAAGAGACCCAGTACTTC
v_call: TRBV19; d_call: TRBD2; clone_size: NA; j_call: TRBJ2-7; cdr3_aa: CASSSRLAGEPYEQYF; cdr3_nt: TGTGCCAGTAGTTCCAGACTAGCGGGAGAACCCTACGAGCAGTACTTC
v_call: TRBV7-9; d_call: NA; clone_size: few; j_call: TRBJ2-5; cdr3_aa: CASSPRTPAEETQYF; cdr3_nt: TGTGCCAGCAGCCCCCGGACCCCCGCGGAAGAGACCCAGTACTTC
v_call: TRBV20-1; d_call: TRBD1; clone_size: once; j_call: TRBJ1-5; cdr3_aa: CSARVGTGGPISNQPQHF; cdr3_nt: TGCAGTGCTAGAGTGGGGACAGGGGGGCCCATTAGCAATCAGCCCCAGCATTTT
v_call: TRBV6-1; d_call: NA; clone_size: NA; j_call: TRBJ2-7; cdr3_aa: CASKIRDGQTVTYF; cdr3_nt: TGTGCAAGCAAAATAAGAGACGGACAGACGGTAACGTACTTC
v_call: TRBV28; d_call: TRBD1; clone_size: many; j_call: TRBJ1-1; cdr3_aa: CASRRTGGRPEAFF; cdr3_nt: TGTGCCAGCAGAAGGACAGGGGGCCGGCCTGAAGCTTTCTTT
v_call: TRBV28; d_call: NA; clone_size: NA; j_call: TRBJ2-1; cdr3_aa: CASRGNEQFF; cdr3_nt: TGTGCCAGCCGTGGGAATGAGCAGTTCTTC
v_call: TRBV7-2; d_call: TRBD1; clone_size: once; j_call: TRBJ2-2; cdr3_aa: CASSPGQGFTGELFF; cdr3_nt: TGTGCCAGCAGCCCGGGACAGGGGTTCACCGGGGAGCTGTTTTTT
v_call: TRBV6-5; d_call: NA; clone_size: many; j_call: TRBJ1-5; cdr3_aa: CASSYWQGGQPQHF; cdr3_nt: TGTGCCAGCAGTTACTGGCAGGGCGGTCAGCCCCAGCATTTT
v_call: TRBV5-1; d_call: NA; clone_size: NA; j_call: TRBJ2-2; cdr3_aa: CASSLEVGELFF; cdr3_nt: TGCGCCAGCAGCTTGGAGGTCGGGGAGCTGTTTTTT
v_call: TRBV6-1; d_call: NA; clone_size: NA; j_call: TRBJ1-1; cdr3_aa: CASNQWGWSTEAFF; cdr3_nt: TGTGCCAGCAACCAGTGGGGTTGGTCCACTGAAGCTTTCTTT
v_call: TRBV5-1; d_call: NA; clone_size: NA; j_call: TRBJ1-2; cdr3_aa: CASSLGSSNYGYTF; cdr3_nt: TGCGCCAGCAGCTTGGGCTCCTCTAACTATGGCTACACCTTC
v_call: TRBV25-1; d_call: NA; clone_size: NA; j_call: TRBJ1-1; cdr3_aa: CASSSGNLASTEAFF; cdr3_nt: TGTGCCAGCAGCTCAGGGAACCTAGCCTCCACTGAAGCTTTCTTT
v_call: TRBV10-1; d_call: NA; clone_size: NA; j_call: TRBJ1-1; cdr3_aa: CASTQRGKDLGVFAEAFF; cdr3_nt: TGCGCCAGCACCCAGCGGGGGAAGGACCTTGGCGTTTTTGCTGAAGCTTTCTTT
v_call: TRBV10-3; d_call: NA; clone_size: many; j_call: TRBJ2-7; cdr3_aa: CATGPGHEQYF; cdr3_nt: TGTGCCACCGGTCCGGGCCACGAGCAGTACTTC
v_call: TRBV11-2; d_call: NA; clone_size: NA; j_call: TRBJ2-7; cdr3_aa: CASSADRDSWTFSSYEQYF; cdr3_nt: TGTGCCAGCAGCGCGGACCGGGACTCTTGGACTTTTAGCTCCTACGAGCAGTACTTC
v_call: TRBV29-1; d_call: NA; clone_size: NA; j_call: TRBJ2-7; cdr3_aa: CSVPRPSGEQYF; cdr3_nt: TGCAGCGTCCCTCGCCCCAGTGGGGAGCAGTACTTC
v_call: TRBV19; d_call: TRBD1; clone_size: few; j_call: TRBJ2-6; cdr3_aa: CASSPGTGYSGANVLTF; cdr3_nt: TGTGCCAGTAGTCCCGGGACAGGGTACTCTGGGGCCAACGTCCTGACTTTC
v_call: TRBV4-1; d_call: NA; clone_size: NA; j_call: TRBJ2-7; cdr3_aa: CASSQVGISYEQYF; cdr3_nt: TGCGCCAGCAGCCAAGTCGGAATATCCTACGAGCAGTACTTC
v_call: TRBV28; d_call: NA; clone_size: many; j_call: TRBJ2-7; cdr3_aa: CASSLWGGAYEQYF; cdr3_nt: TGTGCCAGCAGTTTATGGGGCGGCGCCTACGAGCAGTACTTC
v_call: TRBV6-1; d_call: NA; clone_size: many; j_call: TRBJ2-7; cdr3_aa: CASSEAGLLSSYEQYF; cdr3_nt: TGTGCCAGCAGTGAAGCAGGGCTCCTATCCTCCTACGAGCAGTACTTC
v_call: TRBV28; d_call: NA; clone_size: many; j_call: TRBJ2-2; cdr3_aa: CASSPKEGYTGELFF; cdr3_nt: TGTGCCAGCAGTCCAAAGGAGGGTTATACCGGGGAGCTGTTTTTT